These T cell receptor beta chains were read from a single sample in a study of blood T cell repertoires in COVID-19. Measured with immunoSEQ multiplex PCR; TCRdb has only the in-frame clones, and not every one. This table has some 35,000 clones, over 70% appearing once. Sequencing used peripheral blood. Receptors were obtained from a man aged 55 to 70 with active COVID-19. Each CDR3 is given with its conserved first and last residue. D genes are given only for firm matches. Clone size is shown for a subset of rows, as once, few, many or a class of expanded clone.

v_call: TRBV5-4
clone_size: NA
j_call: TRBJ2-4
d_call: NA
cdr3_aa: CASSLPGEHIQYF
cdr3_nt: TGTGCCAGCAGCTTGCCAGGGGAACACATTCAGTACTTC

v_call: TRBV6-5
clone_size: NA
j_call: TRBJ2-5
d_call: NA
cdr3_aa: CASSSSETQYF
cdr3_nt: NA

v_call: TRBV5-5
clone_size: NA
j_call: TRBJ2-7
d_call: TRBD1
cdr3_aa: CASSFPWGQEVGEQYF
cdr3_nt: TGTGCCAGCAGCTTCCCCTGGGGACAGGAGGTGGGGGAGCAGTACTTC

v_call: TRBV10-2
clone_size: NA
j_call: TRBJ2-1
d_call: TRBD2
cdr3_aa: CASSGTSGSYNEQFF
cdr3_nt: TGCGCCAGCAGTGGGACTAGCGGGAGCTACAATGAGCAGTTCTTC

v_call: TRBV18
clone_size: NA
j_call: TRBJ2-2
d_call: TRBD2
cdr3_aa: CASSPLGLGTSGSNGELFF
cdr3_nt: TGTGCCAGCTCACCATTAGGCCTCGGAACTAGCGGGAGTAACGGGGAGCTGTTTTTT

v_call: TRBV30
clone_size: NA
j_call: TRBJ2-5
d_call: NA
cdr3_aa: CAWSSPGGETQYF
cdr3_nt: TGTGCCTGGAGTTCTCCCGGGGGTGAGACCCAGTACTTC

v_call: TRBV2
clone_size: NA
j_call: TRBJ2-5
d_call: TRBD2
cdr3_aa: CASSEDTSGGETQYF
cdr3_nt: TGTGCCAGCAGTGAGGACACGTCGGGAGGAGAGACCCAGTACTTC

v_call: TRBV7-2
clone_size: NA
j_call: TRBJ2-3
d_call: TRBD2
cdr3_aa: CASSLVQREGRRDTQYF
cdr3_nt: TGTGCCAGCAGCTTAGTTCAGCGGGAGGGCCGAAGAGATACGCAGTATTTT

v_call: TRBV2
clone_size: NA
j_call: TRBJ2-3
d_call: TRBD1
cdr3_aa: CASEKDRGADTQYF
cdr3_nt: TGTGCCAGCGAGAAAGACAGGGGAGCAGATACGCAGTATTTT

v_call: TRBV21-1
clone_size: NA
j_call: TRBJ2-5
d_call: NA
cdr3_aa: CASSTPTQDCLVETQYF
cdr3_nt: TGTGCCAGCAGCACCCCCACCCAGGACTGCCTAGTAGAGACCCAGTACTTC

v_call: TRBV11-2
clone_size: NA
j_call: TRBJ2-5
d_call: NA
cdr3_aa: CASSPGPGETQYF
cdr3_nt: TGTGCCAGCAGCCCGGGTCCCGGGGAGACCCAGTACTTC

v_call: TRBV5-4
clone_size: NA
j_call: TRBJ2-5
d_call: TRBD2
cdr3_aa: CASSLEVGLAGLRETQYF
cdr3_nt: TGTGCCAGCAGCTTGGAAGTGGGACTAGCGGGACTAAGGGAGACCCAGTACTTC

v_call: TRBV16
clone_size: NA
j_call: TRBJ1-5
d_call: NA
cdr3_aa: CASSLLKPRSSNQPQHF
cdr3_nt: TGTGCCAGCAGCCTGCTAAAACCTAGATCCAGCAATCAGCCCCAGCATTTT

v_call: TRBV18
clone_size: NA
j_call: TRBJ1-5
d_call: TRBD1
cdr3_aa: CASSDRGEGQPQHF
cdr3_nt: TGTGCCAGCTCCGACAGGGGAGAGGGTCAGCCCCAGCATTTT

v_call: TRBV5-6
clone_size: once
j_call: TRBJ1-2
d_call: NA
cdr3_aa: CASRMRREGEAYGYTF
cdr3_nt: TGTGCCAGCAGGATGCGTCGAGAGGGAGAGGCATATGGCTACACCTTC

v_call: TRBV6-1
clone_size: NA
j_call: TRBJ2-2
d_call: TRBD2
cdr3_aa: CASSGPRTSGEVNTGELFF
cdr3_nt: TGTGCCAGCAGTGGCCCTCGGACTAGCGGGGAGGTGAACACCGGGGAGCTGTTTTTT

v_call: TRBV11-3
clone_size: once
j_call: TRBJ2-7
d_call: TRBD1
cdr3_aa: CASSLGRSGGGRDEQYF
cdr3_nt: TGTGCCAGCAGCTTAGGACGGTCAGGGGGCGGACGGGACGAGCAGTACTTC

v_call: TRBV2
clone_size: NA
j_call: TRBJ2-5
d_call: TRBD2
cdr3_aa: CASKTSSGRGSRETQYF
cdr3_nt: TGTGCCAGCAAAACGTCTAGCGGGAGAGGTAGTAGAGAGACCCAGTACTTC

v_call: TRBV18
clone_size: NA
j_call: TRBJ2-3
d_call: NA
cdr3_aa: CASSLNRELNADTQYF
cdr3_nt: TGTGCCAGCTCATTAAACAGGGAGTTGAACGCAGATACGCAGTATTTT

v_call: TRBV7-9
clone_size: once
j_call: TRBJ2-3
d_call: TRBD2
cdr3_aa: CASSPNGRATSTDTQYF
cdr3_nt: TGTGCCAGCAGCCCCAATGGGAGGGCCACCAGCACAGATACGCAGTATTTT

v_call: TRBV6-2/TRBV6-3
clone_size: NA
j_call: TRBJ2-7
d_call: TRBD2
cdr3_aa: CASSLSGLAAGEQYF
cdr3_nt: TGTGCCAGCAGCCTATCGGGACTAGCGGCTGGGGAGCAGTACTTC

v_call: TRBV30
clone_size: NA
j_call: TRBJ2-1
d_call: TRBD2
cdr3_aa: CACRTSGMVNEQFF
cdr3_nt: TGTGCCTGCCGGACTAGCGGGATGGTGAATGAGCAGTTCTTC

v_call: TRBV11-2
clone_size: NA
j_call: TRBJ2-1
d_call: TRBD2
cdr3_aa: CASSFELAGGISYNEQFF
cdr3_nt: TGTGCCAGCAGCTTTGAACTAGCGGGAGGAATCTCCTACAATGAGCAGTTCTTC

v_call: TRBV4-2
clone_size: NA
j_call: TRBJ2-7
d_call: NA
cdr3_aa: CASSQDTQGFYEQYF
cdr3_nt: TGTGCCAGCAGCCAAGATACGCAGGGGTTCTACGAGCAGTACTTC

v_call: TRBV27
clone_size: NA
j_call: TRBJ2-3
d_call: NA
cdr3_aa: CASSLRGTDTQYF
cdr3_nt: TGTGCCAGCAGTTTACGGGGCACAGATACGCAGTATTTT

v_call: TRBV5-1
clone_size: NA
j_call: TRBJ2-3
d_call: TRBD1
cdr3_aa: CASSVGQGATDTQYF
cdr3_nt: TGCGCCAGCAGCGTGGGACAGGGGGCCACAGATACGCAGTATTTT

v_call: TRBV10-1
clone_size: NA
j_call: TRBJ2-1
d_call: TRBD1
cdr3_aa: CATSQGAGNEQFF
cdr3_nt: TGCGCCACTTCTCAGGGGGCGGGAAATGAGCAGTTCTTC

v_call: TRBV3-1/TRBV3-2
clone_size: NA
j_call: TRBJ2-5
d_call: NA
cdr3_aa: CASSPLWDFQETQYF
cdr3_nt: TGTGCCAGCAGCCCGTTGTGGGACTTCCAAGAGACCCAGTACTTC

v_call: TRBV28
clone_size: NA
j_call: TRBJ2-3
d_call: NA
cdr3_aa: CASSFVGTSTDTQYF
cdr3_nt: TGTGCCAGCAGTTTCGTCGGGACTAGCACAGATACGCAGTATTTT

v_call: TRBV30
clone_size: NA
j_call: TRBJ2-7
d_call: NA
cdr3_aa: CAWSVESGSRYEQYF
cdr3_nt: TGTGCCTGGAGTGTGGAATCGGGGAGTAGGTACGAGCAGTACTTC

v_call: TRBV28
clone_size: NA
j_call: TRBJ2-7
d_call: NA
cdr3_aa: CASLPPPGSHYEQYF
cdr3_nt: TGTGCCAGTTTACCCCCTCCAGGAAGTCATTACGAGCAGTACTTC

v_call: TRBV18
clone_size: NA
j_call: TRBJ2-7
d_call: TRBD1
cdr3_aa: CASSHWDRSSYEQYF
cdr3_nt: TGTGCCAGCTCACACTGGGACAGAAGCTCCTACGAGCAGTACTTC

v_call: TRBV9
clone_size: NA
j_call: TRBJ2-7
d_call: TRBD2
cdr3_aa: CASSISGSSYEQYF
cdr3_nt: TGTGCCAGCAGCATTAGCGGGAGCTCCTACGAGCAGTACTTC

v_call: TRBV19
clone_size: NA
j_call: TRBJ2-7
d_call: TRBD2
cdr3_aa: CASSIGLANLYEQYF
cdr3_nt: TGTGCCAGTAGTATAGGACTAGCGAATCTCTACGAGCAGTACTTC

v_call: TRBV5-1
clone_size: NA
j_call: TRBJ1-5
d_call: TRBD1
cdr3_aa: CASSLGDRGNQPQHF
cdr3_nt: TGCGCCAGCAGCTTGGGGGACAGGGGCAATCAGCCCCAGCATTTT

v_call: TRBV6-5
clone_size: few
j_call: TRBJ2-1
d_call: TRBD2
cdr3_aa: CASSYTTSGSNHEQFF
cdr3_nt: TGTGCCAGCAGTTACACCACTAGCGGGAGCAACCATGAGCAGTTCTTC

v_call: TRBV19
clone_size: once
j_call: TRBJ1-4
d_call: TRBD1
cdr3_aa: CASSPSPGTGTNEKLFF
cdr3_nt: TGTGCCAGTAGTCCGAGTCCCGGGACAGGGACAAATGAAAAACTGTTTTTT

v_call: TRBV6-5
clone_size: NA
j_call: TRBJ2-7
d_call: TRBD2
cdr3_aa: CASSSGLALIEQYF
cdr3_nt: TGTGCCAGCAGTTCGGGACTAGCCCTAATCGAGCAGTACTTC

v_call: TRBV13
clone_size: NA
j_call: TRBJ2-3
d_call: TRBD1
cdr3_aa: CASSLQGARGDTQYF
cdr3_nt: TGTGCCAGCAGCTTACAGGGGGCCCGGGGAGATACGCAGTATTTT

v_call: TRBV18
clone_size: NA
j_call: TRBJ1-5
d_call: NA
cdr3_aa: CASSPVVANQPQHF
cdr3_nt: TGTGCCAGCTCACCAGTGGTGGCCAATCAGCCCCAGCATTTT

v_call: TRBV24-1
clone_size: NA
j_call: TRBJ2-2
d_call: NA
cdr3_aa: CATSGSGFGTGELFF
cdr3_nt: TGTGCCACCAGTGGTTCCGGGTTTGGAACCGGGGAGCTGTTTTTT

v_call: TRBV4-1
clone_size: once
j_call: TRBJ2-5
d_call: NA
cdr3_aa: CASSQDPGAGSETQYF
cdr3_nt: TGCGCCAGCAGCCAAGATCCAGGGGCCGGTAGCGAGACCCAGTACTTC

v_call: TRBV28
clone_size: NA
j_call: TRBJ1-4
d_call: TRBD1
cdr3_aa: CASSLPLGQGATETNEKLFF
cdr3_nt: TGTGCCAGCAGTTTGCCTCTGGGACAGGGGGCAACCGAAACTAATGAAAAACTGTTTTTT

v_call: TRBV9
clone_size: NA
j_call: TRBJ2-3
d_call: TRBD2
cdr3_aa: CASSAVPGTSGRKDTQYF
cdr3_nt: TGTGCCAGCAGCGCCGTTCCCGGGACTAGCGGGAGAAAGGATACGCAGTATTTT

v_call: TRBV29-1
clone_size: NA
j_call: TRBJ2-1
d_call: TRBD1
cdr3_aa: CSATQGGGYNEQFF
cdr3_nt: TGCAGCGCGACACAGGGGGGTGGATACAATGAGCAGTTCTTC

v_call: TRBV6-2/TRBV6-3
clone_size: NA
j_call: TRBJ1-4
d_call: NA
cdr3_aa: CASSYPGFGGAEKLFF
cdr3_nt: TGTGCCAGCAGTTACCCAGGCTTTGGAGGGGCCGAAAAACTGTTTTTT

v_call: TRBV11-2
clone_size: NA
j_call: TRBJ2-1
d_call: NA
cdr3_aa: CASSLDRGYNEQFF
cdr3_nt: TGTGCCAGCAGCTTAGACCGGGGATACAATGAGCAGTTCTTC

v_call: TRBV15
clone_size: few
j_call: TRBJ2-1
d_call: NA
cdr3_aa: CATSRDSLSKAGHPRLNEQFF
cdr3_nt: TGTGCCACCAGCAGAGATAGTCTTAGTAAGGCGGGCCATCCCCGACTCAATGAGCAGTTCTTC

v_call: TRBV5-4
clone_size: NA
j_call: TRBJ2-1
d_call: TRBD2
cdr3_aa: CASSPGLDGGWEQFF
cdr3_nt: TGTGCCAGCAGCCCCGGGCTAGACGGGGGGTGGGAGCAGTTCTTC